The 2 T cell receptor beta chains reported below all come from one sample, sequenced in a study of lymphopenia after photon versus proton radiotherapy. Data came from immunoSEQ multiplex PCR; TCRdb stores just in-frame clones and leaves some out. The data hold 150,000 to 200,000 clones, with about nine tenths observed a single time. The sequencing here drew on peripheral blood, taken from a patient treated with photon-based radiotherapy. Source of these receptors: a man between 45 and 60 years old with gastric cancer.

This sequence joins TRBV6-6 and TRBJ2-3; 8 bases fit TRBD1. Germline assignment: CDR1 MNHNY and CDR2 SVGAGI (reference sequence). There are 13 residues in the CDR3. V was pared by 6 bases and J by 1 base, with 0 bases of the junction left unmatched. This chain's CDR3 is CASRGQGTDTQYF. CDR3 nucleotide sequence: TGTGCCAGCAGGGGACAGGGCACAGATACGCAGTATTTT.

The chain joins TRBV25-1 to TRBJ1-4; 7 nucleotides align to TRBD1. The V gene's germline CDR1 is MGHDK and CDR2 SYGVNS. This CDR3 is built from 16 residues. Trimming cost V 2 bases and J 8 bases; bases outside gene matches: 11. This CDR3 is CASSERQGNGGEKLFF. CDR3 DNA: TGTGCCAGCAGTGAAAGACAGGGAAATGGAGGCGAAAAACTGTTTTTT.